This is a list of T cell receptor beta chains from one sample in a study of T cell responses to AZD1222 COVID-19 vaccine. Sequenced by immunoSEQ multiplex PCR; TCRdb stores in-frame clones only, minus some. The sample lists 95,000 to 150,000 clones; just under 90% were seen once. This specimen was peripheral blood, taken on day 0 of AZD1222 vaccination. The receptors shown here come from an adult in good health. CDR3s include the opening cysteine and the closing phenylalanine or tryptophan. D genes are given only for firm matches. Only some rows state a clone size, as once, few, many or a class for expanded clones.

>TRBD2|TRBJ2-7|15|TRBV11-2|-
TGTGCCAGCACCCTCAGCGGGGTTAGCTCCTACGAGCAGTACTTC
CASTLSGVSSYEQYF
>TRBD1|TRBJ2-2|15|TRBV15|-
TGTGCCACCAGCAGAGTGACAGGGCTCACCGGGGAGCTGTTTTTT
CATSRVTGLTGELFF
>TRBD1|TRBJ1-1|16|TRBV19|once
TGTGCCAGTAGTATAAGGAGGGGACAGGGGACGGATGAAGCTTTCTTT
CASSIRRGQGTDEAFF
>-|TRBJ2-1|14|TRBV2|-
TGTGCCAGCAGTGAAAGGGATCTGTCCGATGAGCAGTTCTTC
CASSERDLSDEQFF
>-|TRBJ2-3|15|TRBV9|-
TGTGCCAGCAGCGCACCCGGGTCTTTCACAGATACGCAGTATTTT
CASSAPGSFTDTQYF
>-|TRBJ2-5|14|TRBV7-7|-
TGTGCCAGCAGCTTAGCTGGCCTCCGAGAGACCCAGTACTTC
CASSLAGLRETQYF
>-|TRBJ1-2|13|TRBV24-1|-
TGTGCCACCAGTGTAGGGGATGACTATGGCTACACCTTC
CATSVGDDYGYTF
>-|TRBJ1-2|13|TRBV2|-
TGTGCCAGCAGTGAATCCGGACGCTATGGCTACACCTTC
CASSESGRYGYTF
>TRBD1|TRBJ2-2|16|TRBV7-6|-
TGTGCCAGCAGCTTAGTACCACAGGGGGGCACCGGGGAGCTGTTTTTT
CASSLVPQGGTGELFF
>TRBD2|TRBJ2-1|16|TRBV18|-
TGTGCCAGCTCATTTACCGGGACTAGCGGAAACAATGAGCAGTTCTTC
CASSFTGTSGNNEQFF
>TRBD1|TRBJ2-5|15|TRBV5-1|-
TGCGCCAGCAGTAGCGGGACAGGGGATTCGGAGACCCAGTACTTC
CASSSGTGDSETQYF
>-|TRBJ1-2|12|TRBV7-2|-
TGTGCCAGCAGCTTTGGAAGATATGGCTACACCTTC
CASSFGRYGYTF
>-|TRBJ2-1|13|TRBV18|-
TGTGCCAGCTCACCGCCGATGGGTAGGGAACAGTTCTTC
CASSPPMGREQFF
>-|TRBJ2-7|12|TRBV19|-
TGTGCCAGTAGTCTTACCAGGGACGAGCAGTACTTC
CASSLTRDEQYF
>TRBD2|TRBJ2-1|18|TRBV5-6|-
TGTGCCAGCAGCTCGGGACTAGCGGGTCCCCGGTCCTACAATGAGCAGTTCTTC
CASSSGLAGPRSYNEQFF
>TRBD2|TRBJ2-1|16|TRBV11-3|-
TGTGCCAGCAGCTTGGGGGGGAGCGGATCCTACAATGAGCAGTTCTTC
CASSLGGSGSYNEQFF
>-|TRBJ1-2|14|TRBV30|-
TGTGCCTGGACCTTAACAGGGCCTAACTATGGCTACACCTTC
CAWTLTGPNYGYTF
>-|TRBJ1-5|14|TRBV28|-
TGTGCCAGCAGCGCTCAGGGGTACGGGCAGCCCCAGCATTTT
CASSAQGYGQPQHF
>-|TRBJ2-3|13|TRBV6-5|-
TGTGCCAGCAGAAGGAAGGGGGCAGATACGCAGTATTTT
CASRRKGADTQYF
>-|TRBJ2-7|15|TRBV15|-
TGTGCCACCAGCAGCGGCGGAGAAAGCTCCTACGAGCAGTACTTC
CATSSGGESSYEQYF
>-|TRBJ1-1|14|TRBV5-1|-
TGCGCCAGCAGCTTGGAGAGGGGTGGCACTGAAGCTTTCTTT
CASSLERGGTEAFF
>-|TRBJ2-7|14|TRBV19|-
TGTGCCAGTAGTATACAGGGCGGGGCCTACGAGCAGTACTTC
CASSIQGGAYEQYF
>-|TRBJ1-6|18|TRBV9|-
TGTGCCAGCAGCCTCAGACCCACGGGGAGCTCCTATAATTCACCCCTCCACTTT
CASSLRPTGSSYNSPLHF
>-|TRBJ1-5|14|TRBV27|once
TGTGCCAGCAGCCGGGACCCTTTGGGTCAGCCCCAGCATTTT
CASSRDPLGQPQHF
>TRBD1|TRBJ2-3|16|TRBV4-1|-
TGCGCCAGCAGCCAAGGACAGGGAAGGAGGACAGATACGCAGTATTTT
CASSQGQGRRTDTQYF
>-|TRBJ2-2|14|TRBV10-1|-
TGCGCCAGCAAGAACCAGGGGCCTTTTACGGAGCTGTTTTTT
CASKNQGPFTELFF
>-|TRBJ1-2|13|TRBV14|-
TGTGCCAGCAGCCAAGTTGGGGAGCGGGGCTACACCTTC
CASSQVGERGYTF